The 14 T cell receptor beta chains below were found in one sample sequenced in a study of T cell responses to AZD1222 COVID-19 vaccine. Here immunoSEQ multiplex PCR was the method, and the copy in TCRdb shows in-frame clones only, minus some. This table has 100,000 or so clones, around nine tenths appearing once. The source was peripheral blood, collected on day 0 of AZD1222 vaccination. The receptors come from an adult in good health.

This clone occurred a few times. The V call is TRBV30, the J call TRBJ1-2; the match to TRBD1 covers 8 bases. The CDR3 totals 13 residues. Germline V gene sequence: CDR1 GTSNPN, CDR2 SVGIG (reference sequence). DNA for the CDR3: TGTGCGAGCCGGCGGGACAGGCCGTATGGCTACACCTTC. Its translation: CASRRDRPYGYTF. The complete variable domain, with remaining parts taken from reference TRBV30 and TRBJ1-2, reads SQTIHQWPATLVQPVGSPLSLECTVEGTSNPNLYWYRQAAGRGLQLLFYSVGIGQISSEVPQNLSASRPQDRQFILSSKKLLLSDSGFYLCASRRDRPYGYTFGSGTRLTVV.

This chain links TRBV4-3 with TRBJ1-4, with 10 bases aligning to TRBD1. The CDR3 runs to 16 residues. Germline V CDR1 and CDR2: LGHNA, YSLEER. J gave up 8 bases and V 3 bases, and 9 bases lay outside the gene matches. The DNA for the CDR3 is TGCGCCAGCAGCCATTACAGGACAGGGGGGGGAGAAAAACTGTTTTTT. Its protein is CASSHYRTGGGEKLFF.

The CDR3, as DNA: TGCGCCAGCAGCCAAACTCCGGGCCTGGGGCTCGGGACTAATGAAAAACTGTTTTTT. This sequence encodes CASSQTPGLGLGTNEKLFF. V is TRBV4-3 and J is TRBJ1-4, with a tentative D call TRBD1 (5 bases). CDR1 is LGHNA, CDR2 YSLEER, per germline. V lost 2 bases and J 2 bases, leaving 21 bases between the germline ends. The CDR3 runs to 19 residues.

The chain combines TRBV6-6 with TRBJ1-1, with TRBD1 matching 11 bases. Per the germline V gene, CDR1 is MNHNY and CDR2 is SVGAGI (reference sequence). Losses at the gene ends were 11 bases for V and 5 bases for J; bases not matched to a gene: 7. The CDR3 sequence is 13 residues long. The DNA of the CDR3 is TGTGCCGGTCGTGGGACAGGGGGGACTGAAGCTTTCTTT. Amino acid sequence: CAGRGTGGTEAFF.

The gene calls are TRBV24-1 and TRBJ2-7, with 8 bases aligning to TRBD1. Trimming at V came to 7 bases and at J to 10 bases, leaving 5 bases not matched to a gene. This CDR3 spans 11 amino acids. The germline CDR1 and CDR2 sequences are KGHDR and SFDVKD. The CDR3 here is CATRTAGGQYF. In DNA form, the CDR3 reads TGTGCCACCAGAACTGCAGGGGGCCAGTACTTC.

The genes are TRBV5-5 and TRBJ1-2, with 9 nucleotides matching TRBD1. The CDR3 runs to 14 residues. Germline trimming cut 4 bases from V and 6 bases from J; bases unmatched to any gene: 7. Germline lookup yields CDR1 SGHKS and CDR2 YYEKEE (reference sequence). The CDR3 DNA reads as TGTGCCAGCAGCCCGGACCGGGACAGGGATGGCTACACCTTC. Translating it yields CASSPDRDRDGYTF.

V is TRBV5-1 and J is TRBJ1-1; D gene unclear. V was trimmed by 4 bases and J by 0 bases, leaving 16 bases between them. The germline gives CDR1 SGHRS, CDR2 YFSETQ. The CDR3 is made up of 16 amino acids. The CDR3 bases are TGCGCCAGCAGCAAACTCTTTGAGACTATGAACACTGAAGCTTTCTTT. Its protein is CASSKLFETMNTEAFF.

The chain joins TRBV27 to TRBJ1-1; D might be TRBD1 (5 bases). The CDR3 spans 14 residues. Germline V gene sequence: CDR1 MNHEY, CDR2 SMNVEV (reference sequence). V lost 5 bases to trimming and J lost 1 base, with 11 bases between them. As DNA, the CDR3 is TGTGCCAGCAGTGTAGGGACCGCGAACACTGAAGCTTTCTTT. Protein product: CASSVGTANTEAFF.

The chain couples TRBV6-1 to TRBJ2-5; D gene uncertain. V lost 2 bases and J 6 bases, leaving 13 bases between the germline ends. Germline V CDR1 and CDR2: MNHNS, SASEGT. The CDR3 has 14 residues. The CDR3 here is CASSESVFRQTQYF. The DNA for the CDR3 is TGTGCCAGCAGTGAATCTGTGTTTAGACAGACCCAGTACTTC.

The rearrangement joins TRBV7-2 to TRBJ1-5; no clear D. Germline V gene sequence: CDR1 SGHTA, CDR2 FQGNSA. With 3 bases removed from V and 0 bases from J, the gap between germline ends came to 15 bases. CDR3 length: 17 amino acids. The CDR3 DNA reads TGTGCCAGCAGCTTTTTGCCTCCAAACAATAGCAATCAGCCCCAGCATTTT. Translation: CASSFLPPNNSNQPQHF.

The chain uses TRBV27 and TRBJ2-5, with 8 nucleotides matching TRBD1. CDR3 size: 15 residues. After removal of 0 bases from V and 4 bases from J, the junction contained 4 bases not matched to a gene. Germline CDR1 is MNHEY and CDR2 is SMNVEV (reference sequence). CDR3: CASSLSLTGVETQYF. The CDR3, as DNA: TGTGCCAGCAGTTTATCCCTGACAGGGGTAGAGACCCAGTACTTC.

V is TRBV7-3 and J is TRBJ2-2, with 10 bases aligning to TRBD1. CDR1 is SGHTA and CDR2 is FQGTGA in the germline V gene. Unmatched junction bases numbered 15, after V lost 7 bases and J lost 4 bases. The CDR3 is 18 amino acids. CDR3: CASTRTSTGQGSTGELFF. The DNA for the CDR3 is TGTGCCAGCACCCGCACGTCCACGGGACAGGGGTCCACCGGGGAGCTGTTTTTT.

The J gene is TRBJ1-6, the V gene TRBV10-3, with 8 bases matching TRBD1. Trimming at V came to 6 bases and at J to 9 bases, leaving 10 bases not matched to a gene. Per germline, CDR1 ENHRY and CDR2 SYGVKD. This CDR3 is built from 15 residues. In nucleotides, the CDR3 is TGTGCCATCAGCGAACGTGCAGGGGGCAGTTCACCCCTCCACTTT. Translated, it gives CAISERAGGSSPLHF.

The V gene is TRBV13, the J gene TRBJ1-1, with 7 bases that match TRBD1. Trimming removed 4 bases from V and 0 bases from J; junction bases left unmatched: 2. Per the germline V gene, CDR1 is PRHDT and CDR2 is FYEKMQ (reference sequence). CDR3 length: 14 amino acids. The CDR3 is CASSSTGLNTEAFF. CDR3 coding DNA: TGTGCCAGCAGCTCGACAGGGTTGAACACTGAAGCTTTCTTT.